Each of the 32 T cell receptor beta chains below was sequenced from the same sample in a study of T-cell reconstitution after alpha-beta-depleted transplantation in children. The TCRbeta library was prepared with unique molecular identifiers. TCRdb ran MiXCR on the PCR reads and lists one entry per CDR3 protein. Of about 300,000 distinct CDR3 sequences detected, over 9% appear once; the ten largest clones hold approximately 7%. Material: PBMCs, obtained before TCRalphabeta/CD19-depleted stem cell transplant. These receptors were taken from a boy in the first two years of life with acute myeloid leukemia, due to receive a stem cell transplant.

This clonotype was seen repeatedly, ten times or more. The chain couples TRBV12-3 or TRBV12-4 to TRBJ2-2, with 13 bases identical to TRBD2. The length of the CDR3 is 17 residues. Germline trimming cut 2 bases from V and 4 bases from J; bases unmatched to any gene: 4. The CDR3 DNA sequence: TGTGCCAGCAGTTTAAAGACTAGCGGGGGGATCACCGGGGAGCTGTTTTTT. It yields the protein CASSLKTSGGITGELFF.

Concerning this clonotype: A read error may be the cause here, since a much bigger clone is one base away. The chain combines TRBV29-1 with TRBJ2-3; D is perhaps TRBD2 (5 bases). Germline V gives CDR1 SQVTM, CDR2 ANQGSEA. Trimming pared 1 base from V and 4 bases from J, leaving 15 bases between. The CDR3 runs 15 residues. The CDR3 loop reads CSVEGASRSADTQYF. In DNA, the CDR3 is TGCAGCGTTGAAGGGGCTAGCCGGAGTGCAGATACGCAGTATTTT.

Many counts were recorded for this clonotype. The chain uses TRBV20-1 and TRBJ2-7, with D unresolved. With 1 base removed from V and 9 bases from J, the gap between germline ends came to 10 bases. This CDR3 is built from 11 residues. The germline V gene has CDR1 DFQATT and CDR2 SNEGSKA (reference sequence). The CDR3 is CSARGSLWQYF. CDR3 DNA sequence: TGCAGTGCTAGAGGTTCGCTGTGGCAGTACTTC.

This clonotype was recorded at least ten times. The DNA of the CDR3 is TGTGCCATCAGACAGGGGTACAATGAGCAGTTCTTC. It yields the protein CAIRQGYNEQFF. The genes are TRBV10-3 and TRBJ2-1, with TRBD1 matching 7 bases. This CDR3 is 12 amino acids long. The V segment lost 6 bases and the J segment 4 bases; nucleotides outside the gene matches: 0. Germline values: CDR1 ENHRY, CDR2 SYGVKD.

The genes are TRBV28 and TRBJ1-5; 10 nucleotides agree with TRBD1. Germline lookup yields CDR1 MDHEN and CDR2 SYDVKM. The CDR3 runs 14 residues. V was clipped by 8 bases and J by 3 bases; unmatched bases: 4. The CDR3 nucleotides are TGTGCCAGCTTCGGACAGGGGGTCAATCAGCCCCAGCATTTT. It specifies CASFGQGVNQPQHF.

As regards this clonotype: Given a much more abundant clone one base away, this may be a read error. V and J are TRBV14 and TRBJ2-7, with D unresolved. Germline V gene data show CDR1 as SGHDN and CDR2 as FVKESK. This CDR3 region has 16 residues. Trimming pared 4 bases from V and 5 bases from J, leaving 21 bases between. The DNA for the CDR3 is TGTGCCAGCAGCCTCTCTCTGACGTTGTTCCCCAACGAGCAGTACTTC. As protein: CASSLSLTLFPNEQYF.

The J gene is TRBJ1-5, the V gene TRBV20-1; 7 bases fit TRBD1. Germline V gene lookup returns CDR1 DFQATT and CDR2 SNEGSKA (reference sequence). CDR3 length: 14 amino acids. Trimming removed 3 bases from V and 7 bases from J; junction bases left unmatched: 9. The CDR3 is CSASFARGGQPQHF. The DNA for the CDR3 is TGCAGTGCTAGCTTCGCCAGGGGGGGACAGCCCCAGCATTTT.

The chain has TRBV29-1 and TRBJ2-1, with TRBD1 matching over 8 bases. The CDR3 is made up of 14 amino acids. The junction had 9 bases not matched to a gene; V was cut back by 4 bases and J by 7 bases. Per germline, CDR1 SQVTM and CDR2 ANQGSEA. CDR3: CSVGLLNRGNEQFF. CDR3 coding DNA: TGCAGCGTTGGGCTTCTTAACAGGGGGAATGAGCAGTTCTTC.

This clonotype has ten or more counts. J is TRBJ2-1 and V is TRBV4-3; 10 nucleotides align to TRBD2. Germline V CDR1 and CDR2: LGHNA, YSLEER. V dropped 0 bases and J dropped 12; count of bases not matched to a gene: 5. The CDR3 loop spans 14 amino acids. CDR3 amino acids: CASSQDWSGRAQFF. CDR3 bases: TGCGCCAGCAGCCAAGATTGGAGCGGGAGGGCGCAGTTCTTC.

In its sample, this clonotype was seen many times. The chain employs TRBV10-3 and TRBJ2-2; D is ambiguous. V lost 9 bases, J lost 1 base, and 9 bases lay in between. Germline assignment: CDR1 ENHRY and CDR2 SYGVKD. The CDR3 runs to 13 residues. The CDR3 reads CAIGRMNTGELFF. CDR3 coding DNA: TGTGCCATTGGACGGATGAACACCGGGGAGCTGTTTTTT.

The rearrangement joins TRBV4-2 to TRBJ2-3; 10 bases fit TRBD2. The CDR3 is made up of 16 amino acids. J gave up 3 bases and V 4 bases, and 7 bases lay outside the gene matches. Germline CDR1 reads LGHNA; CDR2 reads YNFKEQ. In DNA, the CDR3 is TGTGCCAGCAGCCCCTGGACTAGCGGCCCTACAGATACGCAGTATTTT. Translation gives CASSPWTSGPTDTQYF.

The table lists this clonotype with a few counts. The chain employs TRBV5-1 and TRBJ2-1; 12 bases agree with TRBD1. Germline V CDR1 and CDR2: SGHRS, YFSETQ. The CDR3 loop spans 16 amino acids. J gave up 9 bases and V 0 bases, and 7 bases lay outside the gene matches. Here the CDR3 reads CASSLAKGTGGVEQFF. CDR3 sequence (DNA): TGCGCCAGCAGCTTGGCCAAGGGGACAGGGGGCGTTGAGCAGTTCTTC.

CDR3 coding DNA: TGTGCCACTTCACTAGGTTGGGACACCGGGGAGCTGTTTTTT. Amino acids: CATSLGWDTGELFF. The chain recombines TRBV19 with TRBJ2-2, with a possible D match to TRBD2 (5 bases). Germline-derived CDR1 and CDR2 are LNHDA and SQIVND (reference sequence). Trimming shortened V by 10 bases and J by 3 bases, and 15 bases separated the two germline ends. CDR3 size: 14 residues.

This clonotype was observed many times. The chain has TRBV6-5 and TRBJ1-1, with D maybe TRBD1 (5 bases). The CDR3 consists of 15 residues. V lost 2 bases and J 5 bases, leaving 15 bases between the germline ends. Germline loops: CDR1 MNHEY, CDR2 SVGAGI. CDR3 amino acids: CASSYGIRVETEAFF. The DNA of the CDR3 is TGTGCCAGCAGTTACGGCATCAGGGTGGAAACTGAAGCTTTCTTT.

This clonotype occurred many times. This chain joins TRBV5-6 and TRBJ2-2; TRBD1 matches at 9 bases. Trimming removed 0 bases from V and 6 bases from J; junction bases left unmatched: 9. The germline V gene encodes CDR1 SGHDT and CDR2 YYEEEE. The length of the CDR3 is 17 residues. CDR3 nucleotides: TGTGCCAGCAGCTTGGATACCGGGACAGGGCCATCCGGGGAGCTGTTTTTT. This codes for CASSLDTGTGPSGELFF.

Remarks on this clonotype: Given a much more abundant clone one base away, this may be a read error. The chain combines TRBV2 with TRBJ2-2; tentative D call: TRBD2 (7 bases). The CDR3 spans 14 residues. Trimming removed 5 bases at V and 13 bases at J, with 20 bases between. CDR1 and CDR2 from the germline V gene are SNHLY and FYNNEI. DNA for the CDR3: TGTGCCAGCAGTCCCTCATTTACAGGGAGGGCGCTGTTTTTT. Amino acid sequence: CASSPSFTGRALFF.

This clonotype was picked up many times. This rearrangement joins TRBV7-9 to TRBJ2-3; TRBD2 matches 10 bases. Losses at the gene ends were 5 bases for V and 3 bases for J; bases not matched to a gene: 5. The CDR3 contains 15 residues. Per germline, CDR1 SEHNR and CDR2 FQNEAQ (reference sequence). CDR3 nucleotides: TGTGCCAGCAGCCCAGTGACTAGCGGGACAGATACGCAGTATTTT. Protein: CASSPVTSGTDTQYF.

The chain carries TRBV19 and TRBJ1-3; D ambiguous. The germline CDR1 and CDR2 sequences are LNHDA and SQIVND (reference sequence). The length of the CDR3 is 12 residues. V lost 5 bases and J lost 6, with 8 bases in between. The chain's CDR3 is CASSQRSNTIYF. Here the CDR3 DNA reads TGTGCCAGTAGTCAGCGTTCAAACACCATATATTTT.

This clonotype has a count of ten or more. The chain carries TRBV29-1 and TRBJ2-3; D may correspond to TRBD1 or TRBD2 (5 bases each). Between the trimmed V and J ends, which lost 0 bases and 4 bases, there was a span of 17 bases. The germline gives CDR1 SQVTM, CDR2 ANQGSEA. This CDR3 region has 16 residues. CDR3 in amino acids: CSVEDLRDPVPDTQYF. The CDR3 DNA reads TGCAGCGTTGAAGATCTCCGGGACCCTGTTCCAGATACGCAGTATTTT.

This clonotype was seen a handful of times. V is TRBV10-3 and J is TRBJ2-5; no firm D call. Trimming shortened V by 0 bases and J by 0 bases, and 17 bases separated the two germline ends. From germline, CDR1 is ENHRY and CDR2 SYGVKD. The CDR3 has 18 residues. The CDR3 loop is CAISESSGGIQHQETQYF. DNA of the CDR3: TGTGCCATCAGTGAGTCGAGTGGCGGTATACAGCACCAAGAGACCCAGTACTTC.

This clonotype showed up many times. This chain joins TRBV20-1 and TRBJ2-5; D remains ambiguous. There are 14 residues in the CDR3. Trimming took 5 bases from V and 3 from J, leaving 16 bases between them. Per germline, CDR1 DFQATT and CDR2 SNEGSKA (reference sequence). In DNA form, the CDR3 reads TGCAGTGCTCCGCGACCCGTAGGAGAAGAGACCCAGTACTTC. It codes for CSAPRPVGEETQYF.

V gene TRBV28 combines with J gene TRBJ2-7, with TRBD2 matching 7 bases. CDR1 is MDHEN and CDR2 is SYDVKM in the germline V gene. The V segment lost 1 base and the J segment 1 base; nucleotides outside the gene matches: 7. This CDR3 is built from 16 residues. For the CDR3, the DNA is TGTGCCAGCAGTTTATTATCTGGACTAGTTTCCTACGAGCAGTACTTC. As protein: CASSLLSGLVSYEQYF.

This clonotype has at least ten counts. The CDR3 coding sequence is TGTGCCAGCAGCCCCGTACGACGGTTTAGCACAGATACGCAGTATTTT. It translates to CASSPVRRFSTDTQYF. This rearrangement joins TRBV9 to TRBJ2-3; D unclear. CDR1 is SGDLS and CDR2 is YYNGEE in the germline V gene. Deletions cut 4 bases from V and 0 bases from J, with 15 bases between. This CDR3 contains 16 residues.

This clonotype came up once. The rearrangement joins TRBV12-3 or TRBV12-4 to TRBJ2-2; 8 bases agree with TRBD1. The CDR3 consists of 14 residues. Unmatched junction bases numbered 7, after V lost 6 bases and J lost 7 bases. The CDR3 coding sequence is TGTGCCAGCAGGCCCAGGGGGCTGGGCGGGGAGCTGTTTTTT. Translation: CASRPRGLGGELFF.

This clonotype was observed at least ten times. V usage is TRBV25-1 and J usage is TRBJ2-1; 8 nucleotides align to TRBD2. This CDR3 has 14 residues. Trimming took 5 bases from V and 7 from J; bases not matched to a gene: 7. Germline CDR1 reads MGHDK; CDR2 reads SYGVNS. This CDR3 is CASSKAGENNEQFF. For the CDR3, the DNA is TGTGCCAGCAGTAAAGCGGGAGAGAATAATGAGCAGTTCTTC.

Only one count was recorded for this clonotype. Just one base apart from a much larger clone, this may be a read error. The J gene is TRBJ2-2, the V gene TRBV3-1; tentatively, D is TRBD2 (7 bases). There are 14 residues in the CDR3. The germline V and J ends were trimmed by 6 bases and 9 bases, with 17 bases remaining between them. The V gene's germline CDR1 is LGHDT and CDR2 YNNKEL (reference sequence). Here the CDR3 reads CASSARGARRELFF. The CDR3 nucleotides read TGTGCCAGCAGTGCTCGGGGGGCCCGAAGGGAGCTGTTTTTT.

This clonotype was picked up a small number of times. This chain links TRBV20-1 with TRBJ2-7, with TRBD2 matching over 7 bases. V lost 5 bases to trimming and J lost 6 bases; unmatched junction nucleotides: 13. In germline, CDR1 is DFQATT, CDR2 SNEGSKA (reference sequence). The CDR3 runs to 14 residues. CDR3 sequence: CSAGKPGTNGEQYF. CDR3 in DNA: TGCAGTGCTGGCAAACCCGGGACTAATGGCGAGCAGTACTTC.

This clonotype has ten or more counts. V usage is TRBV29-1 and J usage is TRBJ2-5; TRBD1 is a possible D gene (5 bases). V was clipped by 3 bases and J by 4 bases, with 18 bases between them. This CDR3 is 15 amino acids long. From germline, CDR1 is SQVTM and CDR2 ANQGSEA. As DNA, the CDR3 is TGCAGCGTTGACTCGGTCGTGACAGAAGGAGAGACCCAGTACTTC. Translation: CSVDSVVTEGETQYF.

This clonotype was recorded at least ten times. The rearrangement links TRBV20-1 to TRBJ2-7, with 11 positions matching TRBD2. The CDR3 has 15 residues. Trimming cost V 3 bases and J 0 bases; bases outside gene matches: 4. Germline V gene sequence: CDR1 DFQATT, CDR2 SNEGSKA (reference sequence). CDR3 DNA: TGCAGTGCTAGCCCCCTAGCGGGAGGCTCCTACGAGCAGTACTTC. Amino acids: CSASPLAGGSYEQYF.

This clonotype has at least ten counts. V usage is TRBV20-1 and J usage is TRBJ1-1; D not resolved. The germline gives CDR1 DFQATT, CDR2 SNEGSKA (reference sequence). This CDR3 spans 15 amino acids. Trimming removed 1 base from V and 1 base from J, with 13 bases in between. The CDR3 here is CSARAERATNTEAFF. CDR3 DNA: TGCAGTGCTAGAGCGGAAAGGGCCACGAACACTGAAGCTTTCTTT.

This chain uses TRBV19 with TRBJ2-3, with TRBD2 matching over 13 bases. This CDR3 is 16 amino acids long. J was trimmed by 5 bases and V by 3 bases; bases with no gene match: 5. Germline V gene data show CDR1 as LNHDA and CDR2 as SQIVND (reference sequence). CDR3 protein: CASSIGTSGGVDTQYF. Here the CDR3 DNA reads TGTGCCAGTAGTATTGGAACTAGCGGGGGGGTAGATACGCAGTATTTT.

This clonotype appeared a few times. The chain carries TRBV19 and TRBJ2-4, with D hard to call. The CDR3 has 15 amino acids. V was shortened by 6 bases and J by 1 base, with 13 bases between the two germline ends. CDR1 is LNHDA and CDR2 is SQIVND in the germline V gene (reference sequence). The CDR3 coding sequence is TGTGCCAGTAGCTGGAGAGCCATGGCCAAAAACATTCAGTACTTC. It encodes CASSWRAMAKNIQYF.